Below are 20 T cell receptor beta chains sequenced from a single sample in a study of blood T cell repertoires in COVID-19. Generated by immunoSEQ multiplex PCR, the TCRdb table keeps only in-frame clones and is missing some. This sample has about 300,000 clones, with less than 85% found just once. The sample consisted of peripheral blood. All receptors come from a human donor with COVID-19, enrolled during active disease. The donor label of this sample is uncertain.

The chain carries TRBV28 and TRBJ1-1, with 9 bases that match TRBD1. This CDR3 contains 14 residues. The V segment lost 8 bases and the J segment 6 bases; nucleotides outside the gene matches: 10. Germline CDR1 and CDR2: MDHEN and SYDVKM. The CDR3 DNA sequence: TGTGCCAGCCCACCGGGGGACAGGGCCGCTGAAGCTTTCTTT. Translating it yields CASPPGDRAAEAFF. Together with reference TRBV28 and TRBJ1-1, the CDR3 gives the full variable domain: DVKVTQSSRYLVKRTGEKVFLECVQDMDHENMFWYRQDPGLGLRLIYFSYDVKMKEKGDIPEGYSVSREKKERFSLILESASTNQTSMYLCASPPGDRAAEAFFGQGTRLTVV.

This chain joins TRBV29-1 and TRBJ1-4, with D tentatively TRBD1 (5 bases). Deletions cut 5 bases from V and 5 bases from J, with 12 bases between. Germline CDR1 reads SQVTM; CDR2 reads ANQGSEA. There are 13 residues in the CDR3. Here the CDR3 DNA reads TGCAGCGTTAATCAAAACAGGAATGAAAAACTGTTTTTT. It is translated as CSVNQNRNEKLFF.

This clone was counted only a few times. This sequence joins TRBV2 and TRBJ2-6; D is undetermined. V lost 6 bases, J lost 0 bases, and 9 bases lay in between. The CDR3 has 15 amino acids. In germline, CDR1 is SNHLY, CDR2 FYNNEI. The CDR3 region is CASSPLISGANVLTF. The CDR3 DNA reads TGTGCCAGCAGCCCCCTTATCTCTGGGGCCAACGTCCTGACTTTC. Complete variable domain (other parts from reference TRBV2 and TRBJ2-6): EPEVTQTPSHQVTQMGQEVILRCVPISNHLYFYWYRQILGQKVEFLVSFYNNEISEKSEIFDDQFSVERPDGSNFTLKIRSTKLEDSAMYFCASSPLISGANVLTFGAGSRLTVL.

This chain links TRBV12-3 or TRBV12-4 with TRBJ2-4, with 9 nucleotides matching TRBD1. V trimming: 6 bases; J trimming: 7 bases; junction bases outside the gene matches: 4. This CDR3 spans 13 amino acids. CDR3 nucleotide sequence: TGTGCCAGCAGCCTAGGACAGGGGAACATTCAGTACTTC. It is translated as CASSLGQGNIQYF.

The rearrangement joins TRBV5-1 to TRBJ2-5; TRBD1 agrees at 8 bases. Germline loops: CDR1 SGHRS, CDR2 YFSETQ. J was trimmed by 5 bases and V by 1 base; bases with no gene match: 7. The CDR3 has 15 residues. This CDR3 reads CASSLRTGGMETQYF. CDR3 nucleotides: TGCGCCAGCAGCTTGCGTACAGGGGGTATGGAGACCCAGTACTTC.

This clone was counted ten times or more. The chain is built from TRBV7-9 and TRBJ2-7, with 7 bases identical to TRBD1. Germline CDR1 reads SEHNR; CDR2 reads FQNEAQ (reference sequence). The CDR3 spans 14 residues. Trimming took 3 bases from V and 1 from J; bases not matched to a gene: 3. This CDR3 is CASSFRGQSYEQYF. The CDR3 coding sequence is TGTGCCAGCAGCTTTAGGGGGCAGTCCTACGAGCAGTACTTC.

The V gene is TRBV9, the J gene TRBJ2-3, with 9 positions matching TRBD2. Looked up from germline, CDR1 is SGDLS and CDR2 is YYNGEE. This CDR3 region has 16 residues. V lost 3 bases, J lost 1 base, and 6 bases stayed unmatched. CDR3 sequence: CASSARLAARTDTQYF. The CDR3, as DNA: TGTGCCAGCAGCGCCAGACTAGCGGCCCGCACAGATACGCAGTATTTT.

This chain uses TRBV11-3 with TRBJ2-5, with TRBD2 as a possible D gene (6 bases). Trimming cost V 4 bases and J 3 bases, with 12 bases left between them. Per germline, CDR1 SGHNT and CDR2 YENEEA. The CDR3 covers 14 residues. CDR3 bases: TGTGCCAGCAGCTCAGGAGGGGTCGAAGAGACCCAGTACTTC. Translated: CASSSGGVEETQYF.

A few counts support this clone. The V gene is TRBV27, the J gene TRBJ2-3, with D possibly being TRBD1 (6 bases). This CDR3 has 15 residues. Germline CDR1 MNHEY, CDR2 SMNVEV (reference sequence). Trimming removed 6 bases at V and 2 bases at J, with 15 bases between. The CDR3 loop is CASRNRASSTDTQYF. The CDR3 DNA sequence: TGTGCCAGCAGGAACAGGGCATCCTCCACAGATACGCAGTATTTT.

CDR3: CASRGQGPGIEAFF. Here the CDR3 DNA reads TGTGCCAGCAGGGGACAGGGCCCTGGAATTGAAGCTTTCTTT. V is TRBV6-5 and J is TRBJ1-1; TRBD1 matches 9 bases. This CDR3 has 14 residues. Germline values: CDR1 MNHEY, CDR2 SVGAGI. Trimming removed 6 bases from V and 7 bases from J; junction bases left unmatched: 9.

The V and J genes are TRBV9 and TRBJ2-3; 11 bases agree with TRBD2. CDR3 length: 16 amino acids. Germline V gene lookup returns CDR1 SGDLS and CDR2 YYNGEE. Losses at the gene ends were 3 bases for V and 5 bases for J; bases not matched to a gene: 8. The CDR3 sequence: CASSAVGGLAGDTQYF. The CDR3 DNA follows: TGTGCCAGCAGCGCGGTAGGAGGACTAGCGGGAGATACGCAGTATTTT.

Here the CDR3 DNA reads TGTGCCAGCAGCAAAAAGGGCCCCGGGACAGGTAATTCCTACAATGAGCAGTTCTTC. Protein sequence: CASSKKGPGTGNSYNEQFF. The chain has TRBV21-1 and TRBJ2-1; TRBD1 is the table's D call, not checked against the DNA. TRBV21-1 is described as a pseudogene. This CDR3 region has 19 residues.

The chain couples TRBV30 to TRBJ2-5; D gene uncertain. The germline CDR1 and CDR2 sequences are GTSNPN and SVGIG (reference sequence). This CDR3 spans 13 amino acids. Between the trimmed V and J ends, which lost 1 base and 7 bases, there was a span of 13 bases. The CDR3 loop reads CAWSGSPPGTQYF. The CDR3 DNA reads TGTGCCTGGAGTGGTAGCCCCCCCGGGACCCAGTACTTC.

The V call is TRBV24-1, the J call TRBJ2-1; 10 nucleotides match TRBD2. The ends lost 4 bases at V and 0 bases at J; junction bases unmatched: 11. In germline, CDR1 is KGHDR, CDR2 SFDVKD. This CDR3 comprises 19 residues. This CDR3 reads CATSDSYPSGSSSYNEQFF. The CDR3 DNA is TGTGCCACCAGTGACTCCTACCCTAGCGGGAGTAGCTCCTACAATGAGCAGTTCTTC.

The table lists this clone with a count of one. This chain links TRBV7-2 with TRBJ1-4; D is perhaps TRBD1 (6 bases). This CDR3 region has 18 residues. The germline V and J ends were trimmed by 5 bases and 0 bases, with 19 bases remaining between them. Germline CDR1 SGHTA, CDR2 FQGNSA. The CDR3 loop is CASSAVRDTVSTNEKLFF. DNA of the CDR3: TGTGCCAGCAGCGCCGTCCGGGACACGGTTTCAACTAATGAAAAACTGTTTTTT.

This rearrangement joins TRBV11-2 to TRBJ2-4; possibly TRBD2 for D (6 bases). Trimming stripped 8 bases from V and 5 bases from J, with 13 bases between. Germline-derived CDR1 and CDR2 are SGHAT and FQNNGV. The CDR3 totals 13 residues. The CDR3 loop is CASATGRQNIQYF. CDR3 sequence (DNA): TGTGCCAGCGCCACCGGGAGACAAAACATTCAGTACTTC.

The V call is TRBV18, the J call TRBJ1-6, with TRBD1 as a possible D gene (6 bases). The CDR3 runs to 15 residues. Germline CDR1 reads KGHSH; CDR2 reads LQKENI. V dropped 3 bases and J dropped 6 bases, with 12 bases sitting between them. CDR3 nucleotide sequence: TGTGCCAGCTCACCCTCGACAGGATCTAATTCACCCCTCCACTTT. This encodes CASSPSTGSNSPLHF.

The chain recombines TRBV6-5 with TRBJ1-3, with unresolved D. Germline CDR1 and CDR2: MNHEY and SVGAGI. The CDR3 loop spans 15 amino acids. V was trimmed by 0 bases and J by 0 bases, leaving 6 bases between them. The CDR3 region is CASSYSGSSGNTIYF. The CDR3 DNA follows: TGTGCCAGCAGTTACTCGGGGAGCTCTGGAAACACCATATATTTT.

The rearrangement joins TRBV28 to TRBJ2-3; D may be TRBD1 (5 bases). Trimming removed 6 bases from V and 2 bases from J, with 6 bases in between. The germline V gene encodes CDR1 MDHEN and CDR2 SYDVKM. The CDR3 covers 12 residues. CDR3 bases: TGTGCCAGCAGCAGGGTCACAGATACGCAGTATTTT. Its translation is CASSRVTDTQYF.

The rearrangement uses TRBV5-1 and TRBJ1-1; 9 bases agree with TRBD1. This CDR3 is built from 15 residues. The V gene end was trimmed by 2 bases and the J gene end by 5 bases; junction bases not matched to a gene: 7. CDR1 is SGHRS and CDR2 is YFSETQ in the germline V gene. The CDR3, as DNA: TGCGCCAGCAGCTTTACCGGACAGGGGTGGACTGAAGCTTTCTTT. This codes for CASSFTGQGWTEAFF.